This T cell receptor beta chain was identified in a study of blood T cell repertoires in COVID-19. This clone was found a few times. Clones were sequenced by immunoSEQ multiplex PCR, and TCRdb holds only the in-frame ones, with some missing. The data hold about 390,000 clones, with more than 75% observed a single time. Germline V CDR1 and CDR2: MGHRA, YSYEKL. Trimming cost V 1 base and J 1 base; bases outside gene matches: 5. The CDR3 consists of 17 residues. Sequencing was done on a sample of PBMCs or T cells enriched from blood (not recorded which). The chain recombines TRBV4-1 with TRBJ1-3; TRBD1 matches 9 bases. This sequence originates from a woman aged 45 to 65 who had recovered from COVID-19. The CDR3 sequence: CASSQGGQGISGNTIYF. CDR3 DNA sequence: TGCGCCAGCAGCCAAGGAGGACAGGGGATTTCTGGAAACACCATATATTTT.